This T cell receptor beta chain was observed in a study of T cell repertoires in cytomegalovirus infection. The wider study: Recently described HLA-C-restricted plus well-studied HLA-B-restricted CMV epitopes were used. Shared public TCR beta signatures pointed to both CMV infection and a matching HLA type.

TCRdb redid the calling of the reads with MiXCR, one entry per CDR3 protein. The table shows under 850,000 distinct CDR3 sequences, with roughly 33% occurring only once. Losses at the gene ends were 5 bases for V and 3 bases for J; bases not matched to a gene: 9. This CDR3 has 15 amino acids. From germline, CDR1 is MNHNS and CDR2 SASEGT. This clonotype was seen a handful of times. Its antigen is undetermined. Study-level results: HLA-C-restricted TCR beta clonotypes specific for CMV led the ex vivo response.

The starting material was cultured PBMCs, obtained from culture after CMV antigen stimulation. The origin of this receptor is a human donor in good health (CMV status not recorded). Some clones in this sample may be carry-over from other donors' samples. The chain has TRBV6-1 and TRBJ1-1, with TRBD1 matching 7 bases. CDR3 region: CASSFPSGGYTEAFF. The CDR3 DNA sequence: TGTGCCAGCAGTTTTCCATCAGGGGGTTACACTGAAGCTTTCTTT.